Each of the 5 T cell receptor beta chains below was sequenced from the same sample in a study of T cell changes during pregnancy in multiple sclerosis. TCRdb keeps only in-frame clones here, not all; method: immunoSEQ multiplex PCR. The table includes approximately 110,000 clones, roughly 90% detected once. The sample here was peripheral blood, taken after pregnancy. The receptors shown here come from a female donor with multiple sclerosis, enrolled in a pregnancy study.

The J gene is TRBJ1-6, the V gene TRBV2; no clear D gene. The CDR3 extends over 15 amino acids. Deletions cut 2 bases from V and 9 bases from J, with 14 bases between. CDR1 is SNHLY, CDR2 FYNNEI, per germline. CDR3 residues: CASSEPGVTSSPLHF. The CDR3 DNA is TGTGCCAGCAGTGAACCCGGGGTGACCAGTTCACCCCTCCACTTT. The full variable domain, its missing parts supplied by reference TRBV2 and TRBJ1-6, is EPEVTQTPSHQVTQMGQEVILRCVPISNHLYFYWYRQILGQKVEFLVSFYNNEISEKSEIFDDQFSVERPDGSNFTLKIRSTKLEDSAMYFCASSEPGVTSSPLHFGNGTRLTVT.

This chain links TRBV6-1 with TRBJ1-5; weak D call: TRBD1 (5 bases). CDR1 and CDR2 (germline): MNHNS, SASEGT. The CDR3 is 15 amino acids. Trimming cost V 2 bases and J 7 bases, with 15 bases left between them. DNA for the CDR3: TGTGCCAGCAGTGAACCCGACAGAATGCGGCAGCCCCAGCATTTT. The encoded protein is CASSEPDRMRQPQHF.

The J gene is TRBJ2-7, the V gene TRBV7-2, with 9 bases lining up with TRBD1. The CDR3 is made up of 14 amino acids. The V gene's germline CDR1 is SGHTA and CDR2 FQGNSA. V was clipped by 3 bases and J by 3 bases; unmatched bases: 3. This chain's CDR3 is CASSFYRGHYEQYF. The DNA of the CDR3 is TGTGCCAGCAGCTTCTACAGGGGGCACTACGAGCAGTACTTC.

The chain joins TRBV19 to TRBJ1-2, with 9 bases aligning to TRBD1. The CDR3 runs to 15 residues. Germline values: CDR1 LNHDA, CDR2 SQIVND (reference sequence). Trimming removed 7 bases from V and 6 bases from J; junction bases left unmatched: 12. The CDR3 sequence: CASINITGTGNGYTF. Written as DNA, the CDR3 is TGTGCCAGTATCAATATAACCGGGACAGGGAATGGCTACACCTTC.

The chain uses TRBV4-1 and TRBJ1-4; no firm D call. This CDR3 contains 16 residues. Looked up from germline, CDR1 is MGHRA and CDR2 is YSYEKL. V lost 0 bases and J lost 7, with 15 bases in between. The CDR3 DNA is TGCGCCAGCAGCCAAGAGAGGGAGGGAAACCGTGAAAAACTGTTTTTT. It codes for CASSQEREGNREKLFF.